This T cell receptor (beta chain) was observed in a study of CD8+ T cells in alopecia areata. General study findings and limits: Researchers report lesional scalp, most notably alopecia totalis/universalis, outstripped normal scalp in clonality. Sequence data from scalp samples additionally include resident alphabeta T cells of normal skin.

Worth noting for this clone: Its antigen is currently unknown.

CDR1 is SGHTA, CDR2 FQGNSA, per germline. CDR3 length: 16 amino acids. The V gene lost 3 bases and the J gene lost 4 bases, with 19 bases spanning the gap. Following RNA extraction, reverse transcription yielded cDNA that acted as the sequencing template. The repertoire was sequenced with immunoSEQ multiplex PCR; TCRdb's copy has only in-frame clones and lacks some. The repertoire holds some 110,000 clones, approximately 38% seen once, with roughly 3.2% in the top ten. This clonotype was sampled from a human donor with alopecia areata. The chain employs TRBV7-2 and TRBJ2-7, with D possibly being TRBD2 (6 bases). Sequenced input: CD4+ T cells sorted from blood. The CDR3 region has the DNA TGTGCCAGCAGCTTCCCTGGGGGGACTCGATATTACGAGCAGTACTTC. Its protein is CASSFPGGTRYYEQYF.